Listed below are T cell receptor beta chains from one sample, sequenced in a study of T cell responses to AZD1222 COVID-19 vaccine. TCRdb keeps only in-frame clones here, not all; method: immunoSEQ multiplex PCR. The sample consists of about 90,000 clones, around nine tenths of them appearing once. Specimen: peripheral blood, collected on day 0 of MenACWY control vaccination. The origin of the receptors is an adult in good health. CDR3s include the opening cysteine and the closing phenylalanine or tryptophan. A D gene is named only where the DNA matches it firmly. Size is omitted from some rows. Given values are once, few, many or a class for expanded clones.

V	D	J	size	CDR3	DNA
TRBV4-2	.	TRBJ1-1	few	CASSQDGGRGTEAFF	TGTGCCAGCAGCCAAGATGGGGGCAGGGGCACTGAAGCTTTCTTT
TRBV29-1	TRBD1	TRBJ1-1	.	CSVEGQGNTEAFF	TGCAGCGTTGAAGGACAGGGGAACACTGAAGCTTTCTTT
TRBV2	.	TRBJ1-2	.	CASQQINYGYTF	TGTGCCAGCCAGCAGATTAACTATGGCTACACCTTC
TRBV5-1	TRBD2	TRBJ2-2	.	CASSLALAGGTGELFF	TGCGCCAGCAGCTTAGCACTAGCGGGAGGAACCGGGGAGCTGTTTTTT
TRBV28	.	TRBJ2-7	once	CASLPGPAHEQYF	TGTGCCAGCTTGCCAGGGCCAGCACACGAGCAGTACTTC
TRBV7-9	.	TRBJ1-4	.	CASSLARGAREKLFF	TGTGCCAGCAGCTTAGCAAGGGGCGCGAGGGAAAAACTGTTTTTT
TRBV11-2	.	TRBJ2-1	once	CASSLGVHRGSSYNEQFF	TGTGCCAGCAGCTTAGGTGTTCACCGGGGTAGCTCCTACAATGAGCAGTTCTTC
TRBV11-2	.	TRBJ1-1	.	CASSLERHGTEAFF	TGTGCCAGCAGCTTAGAGAGGCACGGCACTGAAGCTTTCTTT
TRBV4-2	TRBD1	TRBJ1-5	.	CASSPTGGPQHF	TGTGCCAGCAGCCCGACAGGGGGGCCCCAGCATTTT
TRBV4-2	TRBD2	TRBJ2-1	.	CASSQDPGGTSGNNEQFF	TGTGCCAGCAGCCAAGATCCCGGGGGGACTAGCGGTAACAATGAGCAGTTCTTC
TRBV6-2/TRBV6-3	.	TRBJ1-2	.	CASSAGTHWSYTF	TGTGCCAGCAGTGCTGGGACCCACTGGAGCTACACCTTC
TRBV28	.	TRBJ2-1	once	CASSLNNYNEQFF	TGTGCCAGCAGTTTAAACAATTACAATGAGCAGTTCTTC
TRBV6-5	TRBD1	TRBJ1-2	.	CASNPGTGVGYTF	TGTGCCAGCAACCCCGGGACAGGGGTTGGCTACACCTTC
TRBV5-1	TRBD2	TRBJ2-3	.	CASSLSGDSTDTQYF	TGCGCCAGCAGCTTAAGCGGGGATAGCACAGATACGCAGTATTTT
TRBV14	TRBD2	TRBJ2-7	.	CASSRQWGSGSPYEQYF	TGTGCCAGCAGCCGGCAGTGGGGCAGCGGGAGCCCCTACGAGCAGTACTTC
TRBV29-1	TRBD1	TRBJ2-7	.	CSGAGTGGYEQYF	TGCAGCGGAGCCGGGACAGGGGGCTACGAGCAGTACTTC
TRBV11-3	.	TRBJ2-3	.	CASSPGIGDTQYF	TGTGCCAGCAGCCCAGGAATCGGAGATACGCAGTATTTT
TRBV7-3	.	TRBJ2-1	.	CASSLFTRLSSYNEQFF	TGTGCCAGCAGCTTATTCACCAGGTTGAGCTCCTACAATGAGCAGTTCTTC
TRBV7-9	.	TRBJ2-2	.	CASSLVGKGGELFF	TGTGCCAGCAGCTTAGTTGGAAAGGGCGGGGAGCTGTTTTTT
TRBV6-6	TRBD1	TRBJ2-4	few	CASSSTGVGAKNIQYF	TGTGCCAGCAGTTCGACAGGGGTAGGAGCCAAAAACATTCAGTACTTC
TRBV7-3	.	TRBJ1-1	.	CASSLTGQNTEAFF	TGTGCCAGCAGCTTAACAGGACAGAACACTGAAGCTTTCTTT
TRBV28	TRBD1	TRBJ1-6	few	CASSLWTGSNSPLHF	TGTGCCAGCAGTCTTTGGACAGGGAGCAATTCACCCCTCCACTTT
TRBV5-6	.	TRBJ1-4	.	CASSQGTTNEKLFF	TGTGCCAGCAGCCAGGGGACAACTAATGAAAAACTGTTTTTT
TRBV6-5	.	TRBJ1-2	once	CASSYWGSGYTF	TGTGCCAGCAGTTACTGGGGTAGCGGCTACACCTTC
TRBV19	.	TRBJ2-3	few	CASSIEADTQYF	TGTGCCAGTAGTATAGAAGCGGATACGCAGTATTTT
TRBV11-3	.	TRBJ2-2	.	CASSLTVGAGELFF	TGTGCCAGCAGCTTAACGGTGGGGGCCGGGGAGCTGTTTTTT
TRBV6-5	.	TRBJ1-6	few	CASSPSWGSGDSLHF	TGTGCCAGCAGCCCCTCATGGGGGTCCGGGGATTCCCTCCACTTT
TRBV11-3	.	TRBJ2-2	.	CASSHHQGMANTGELFF	TGTGCCAGCAGCCACCACCAGGGGATGGCGAACACCGGGGAGCTGTTTTTT
TRBV29-1	TRBD1	TRBJ2-2	.	CSVPGTGAPGELFF	TGCAGCGTCCCCGGGACAGGGGCCCCCGGGGAGCTGTTTTTT
TRBV5-1	.	TRBJ2-5	.	CASSSRDGGETQYF	TGCGCCAGCAGTAGTCGGGATGGGGGAGAGACCCAGTACTTC
TRBV19	.	TRBJ1-2	.	CASSNSISNYGYTF	TGTGCCAGTAGTAATAGCATAAGTAACTATGGCTACACCTTC
TRBV24-1	.	TRBJ1-2	.	CATSDGLGQNPYGYTF	TGTGCCACCAGTGATGGTCTTGGGCAGAACCCCTATGGCTACACCTTC
TRBV7-3	.	TRBJ2-5	.	CASSRGGAETQYF	TGTGCCAGCAGCCGAGGAGGAGCAGAGACCCAGTACTTC
TRBV24-1	TRBD2	TRBJ2-1	few	CATSGVAGEHEQFF	TGTGCCACCAGTGGGGTAGCGGGAGAACATGAGCAGTTCTTC
TRBV21-1	.	TRBJ1-6	.	CASSKEGTGDSPLHF	TGTGCCAGCAGCAAAGAGGGGACAGGGGATTCACCCCTCCACTTT
TRBV29-1	.	TRBJ2-7	.	CSVRGRAVDEQYF	TGCAGCGTCAGAGGCAGGGCGGTGGACGAGCAGTACTTC
TRBV7-3	.	TRBJ2-1	.	CASSLTRTPPYNEQFF	TGTGCCAGCAGCTTAACTAGGACTCCACCTTACAATGAGCAGTTCTTC
TRBV11-2	.	TRBJ1-5	.	CASSRLTGRDQPQHF	TGTGCCAGCAGTCGTCTTACAGGGAGGGATCAGCCCCAGCATTTT
TRBV9	.	TRBJ2-2	once	CASSVSLGELFF	TGTGCCAGCAGCGTCTCGCTCGGGGAGCTGTTTTTT
TRBV7-2	.	TRBJ2-7	.	CASSLRESHEQYF	TGTGCCAGCAGCTTGAGGGAGAGCCACGAGCAGTACTTC
TRBV10-2	.	TRBJ2-7	.	CASSVTPTGVRSSYEQYF	TGCGCCAGCAGTGTCACCCCGACAGGCGTCAGAAGCTCCTACGAGCAGTACTTC
TRBV9	.	TRBJ1-4	.	CASSPTGHDEKLFF	TGTGCCAGCAGCCCCACCGGGCACGATGAAAAACTGTTTTTT
TRBV5-6	TRBD1	TRBJ1-4	once	CASSLRTGANEKLFF	TGTGCCAGCAGCTTGAGGACAGGGGCTAATGAAAAACTGTTTTTT
TRBV1	.	TRBJ2-7	.	CTSSQDSSGQSDYEQYF	TGCACCAGCAGCCAAGATTCTTCCGGGCAGTCGGACTACGAGCAGTACTTC
TRBV5-1	.	TRBJ1-1	.	CASSLEGRRASNTEAFF	TGCGCCAGCAGCTTGGAGGGGCGGCGGGCTTCGAACACTGAAGCTTTCTTT